This T cell receptor beta chain was recorded in a study of CD8 T cells in Susac syndrome. Reverse transcription used about 0.45 to 1 ug RNA and random hexamers. TCRdb reprocessed the immunoSEQ multiplex PCR reads with MiXCR, giving one entry per CDR3 protein. In the table there are about 300,000 distinct CDR3 sequences, 85% of which are singletons. The V end lost 5 bases, the J end lost 5 bases, and 5 bases lay between the germline ends. From germline, CDR1 is SEHNR and CDR2 FQNEAQ (reference sequence). CDR3 size: 11 residues. The clonotype comes from a human donor with multiple sclerosis. The chain employs TRBV7-9 and TRBJ2-3; D uncertain. The sample taken for sequencing was CD8+ T cells from PBMCs. The CDR3 region is CASSREDTQYF. The CDR3 DNA is TGTGCCAGCAGCCGAGAAGATACGCAGTATTTT.